This passage covers 32 T cell receptor beta chains from one sample sequenced in a study of T cells expressing NK-cell markers. No DNA is given; TCRdb re-called the 5' RACE reads and lists each CDR3 protein once. This table holds about 460,000 distinct CDR3 sequences. The sample taken for sequencing was blood T cells: a sorted CD56 or NKG2C T cell subset, CD4+ or CD8+ T cells, or bulk PBMC T cells (not recorded which). These receptors originate from a woman between 50 and 59 years old in good health.

The V call is TRBV12-3 or TRBV12-4, the J call TRBJ2-3. This CDR3 contains 11 residues. The CDR3 sequence is CASSYGNAQYF.

The chain is built from TRBV2 and TRBJ2-7; the D call of TRBD1 rests on TCRdb alone, since no DNA is present to check it. CDR3 length: 13 amino acids. In germline, CDR1 is SNHLY, CDR2 FYNNEI. CDR3 residues: CASTRDRFNEQYF.

This sequence joins TRBV6-6 and TRBJ2-5; there is no DNA to check the TCRdb D call of TRBD2. Germline V gene sequence: CDR1 MNHNY, CDR2 SVGAGI (reference sequence). This CDR3 region has 15 residues. The CDR3 sequence is CASSYSAGMGETQYF.

This chain joins TRBV4-1 and TRBJ2-3; the D gene TCRdb calls, TRBD2, cannot be checked with no DNA. The CDR3 runs 14 residues. From germline, CDR1 is MGHRA and CDR2 YSYEKL. CDR3: CASRGLEITDTQYF.

J is TRBJ2-7 and V is TRBV20-1; the TRBD1 assignment by TCRdb is unverifiable without DNA. Germline CDR1 reads DFQATT; CDR2 reads SNEGSKA (reference sequence). This CDR3 is built from 15 residues. The CDR3: CSARSPTGSSYEQYF.

The chain uses TRBV7-8 and TRBJ1-4. This CDR3 is built from 15 residues. Germline V gene data show CDR1 as SGHVS and CDR2 as FQNEAQ. This CDR3 reads CASSLRDSPNEKLFF.

The V gene is TRBV15, the J gene TRBJ2-4. The CDR3 loop spans 15 amino acids. Per the germline V gene, CDR1 is LNHNV and CDR2 is YYDKDF (reference sequence). The CDR3 spells CATSRVGNVQSIQYF.

V and J are TRBV30 and TRBJ2-1; TCRdb calls TRBD1, which cannot be checked without DNA. The CDR3 has 14 amino acids. CDR1 is GTSNPN and CDR2 is SVGIG in the germline V gene (reference sequence). The CDR3 protein is CAWSLAGPYNEQFF.

This chain joins TRBV10-3 and TRBJ2-3; the TCRdb call, TRBD2, lacks DNA for checking. Germline-derived CDR1 and CDR2 are ENHRY and SYGVKD. This CDR3 is 13 amino acids long. The CDR3 protein is CAITRGVADTQYF.

This chain joins TRBV24-1 and TRBJ2-1; with no DNA, the TCRdb D assignment of TRBD2 cannot be verified. The CDR3 spans 11 residues. The germline gives CDR1 KGHDR, CDR2 SFDVKD. Here the CDR3 reads CATSIAGEQFF.

This chain's CDR3 is CASSLRGQGISNQPQHF. The gene calls are TRBV5-5 and TRBJ1-5; as DNA is missing, the TRBD1 call by TCRdb cannot be tested. The V gene's germline CDR1 is SGHKS and CDR2 YYEKEE (reference sequence). The CDR3 contains 17 residues.

The V gene is TRBV6-5, the J gene TRBJ2-2; the D gene TCRdb calls, TRBD2, cannot be checked with no DNA. Germline V gives CDR1 MNHEY, CDR2 SVGAGI. The CDR3 sequence is 18 residues long. The CDR3 loop is CASSFSGLAGSNTGELFF.

The chain recombines TRBV9 with TRBJ2-1. The CDR3 is 15 amino acids. Per the germline V gene, CDR1 is SGDLS and CDR2 is YYNGEE. CDR3 residues: CASSVAPNVGNEQFF. The full variable domain, rest sourced from reference TRBV9 and TRBJ2-1, is DSGVTQTPKHLITATGQRVTLRCSPRSGDLSVYWYQQSLDQGLQFLIQYYNGEERAKGNILERFSAQQFPDLHSELNLSSLELGDSALYFCASSVAPNVGNEQFFGPGTRLTVL.

This chain connects TRBV5-1 to TRBJ2-5; TCRdb reports TRBD1, a call that lacks DNA to check it against. CDR3 length: 15 amino acids. Germline CDR1 and CDR2: SGHRS and YFSETQ. CDR3 region: CASSLALTGGETQYF.

The V and J genes are TRBV10-3 and TRBJ1-3. This CDR3 is built from 13 residues. CDR1 ENHRY and CDR2 SYGVKD come from the germline V gene. The CDR3 is CATTDPSGNTIYF.

This chain links TRBV10-3 with TRBJ2-7. CDR3 length: 15 residues. CDR1 is ENHRY, CDR2 SYGVKD, per germline. The CDR3 spells CAIRGNLGINYEQYF.

The chain joins TRBV6-1 to TRBJ1-1. Germline V gene data show CDR1 as MNHNS and CDR2 as SASEGT. The CDR3 has 14 residues. The CDR3: CASSVKAMNTEAFF.

The CDR3: CASSLLGIGEPQHF. This sequence joins TRBV7-8 and TRBJ1-5. There are 14 residues in the CDR3. Germline V gene data show CDR1 as SGHVS and CDR2 as FQNEAQ.

V and J are TRBV29-1 and TRBJ2-3; TCRdb selects TRBD1, and the lack of DNA leaves this call unchecked. The CDR3 is 15 amino acids. CDR1 is SQVTM, CDR2 ANQGSEA, per germline. The CDR3 loop is CSVARAGEVADTQYF.

The chain uses TRBV20-1 and TRBJ2-2; TCRdb's assignment of TRBD2 cannot be checked, as there is no DNA. The germline V gene encodes CDR1 DFQATT and CDR2 SNEGSKA (reference sequence). The CDR3 covers 17 residues. The CDR3 sequence is CSARAAGGFANTGELFF.

This chain links TRBV12-3 or TRBV12-4 with TRBJ1-3; TCRdb outputs TRBD1, but without DNA this stays unchecked. The CDR3 totals 16 residues. The CDR3 spells CASRQRTGGSGNTIYF.

V is TRBV6-4 and J is TRBJ2-3; absent DNA, TCRdb's TRBD2 call cannot be checked. CDR3 length: 18 residues. In germline, CDR1 is MRHNA, CDR2 SNTAGT. The CDR3 region is CASSAGRGGRASADTQYF.

The chain is built from TRBV3-1 and TRBJ2-6; there is no DNA to check the TCRdb D call of TRBD1. CDR3 size: 16 residues. Germline CDR1 and CDR2: LGHDT and YNNKEL (reference sequence). CDR3 in amino acids: CASSQDGASGANVLTF.

This sequence joins TRBV3-1 and TRBJ2-2; as DNA is missing, the TRBD1 call by TCRdb cannot be tested. From germline, CDR1 is LGHDT and CDR2 YNNKEL (reference sequence). This CDR3 has 15 residues. The CDR3 here is CASSQDPVPAGELFF.

The chain links TRBV7-2 to TRBJ2-7; TCRdb selects TRBD2, and the lack of DNA leaves this call unchecked. CDR1 is SGHTA and CDR2 is FQGNSA in the germline V gene. CDR3 length: 14 residues. The CDR3 region is CASSLTTSGFQQYF.

This chain connects TRBV12-3 or TRBV12-4 to TRBJ2-7; absent DNA, TCRdb's TRBD1 call cannot be checked. CDR3 length: 14 residues. CDR3 in amino acids: CATAKQGSTYEQYF.

The chain couples TRBV20-1 to TRBJ2-5; lacking DNA, the TRBD2 call made by TCRdb goes unchecked. Germline CDR1 DFQATT, CDR2 SNEGSKA (reference sequence). This CDR3 spans 16 amino acids. The CDR3 here is CSARVPGLAGRETQYF.

This chain links TRBV28 with TRBJ1-1; TCRdb names TRBD1, which stays unverified in the absence of DNA. CDR1 and CDR2 (germline): MDHEN, SYDVKM. The CDR3 length is 13 residues. The CDR3 loop reads CASSPDLVVGAFF.

V is TRBV14 and J is TRBJ2-7; TCRdb proposes TRBD1, but this gene call is untestable without DNA. Germline values: CDR1 SGHDN, CDR2 FVKESK. CDR3 length: 18 amino acids. The CDR3 loop reads CASSQGYLRGRAQYEQYF. The whole variable domain, remainder taken from reference TRBV14 and TRBJ2-7, is EAGVTQFPSHSVIEKGQTVTLRCDPISGHDNLYWYRRVMGKEIKFLLHFVKESKQDESGMPNNRFLAERTGGTYSTLKVQPAELEDSGVYFCASSQGYLRGRAQYEQYFGPGTRLTVT.

The V call is TRBV5-1, the J call TRBJ1-2; lacking DNA, the TRBD1 call made by TCRdb goes unchecked. The germline V gene encodes CDR1 SGHRS and CDR2 YFSETQ. CDR3 length: 14 amino acids. The CDR3 region is CASSPGQSTLGYTF. Full variable domain (rest looked up from reference TRBV5-1 and TRBJ1-2): KAGVTQTPRYLIKTRGQQVTLSCSPISGHRSVSWYQQTPGQGLQFLFEYFSETQRNKGNFPGRFSGRQFSNSRSEMNVSTLELGDSALYLCASSPGQSTLGYTFGSGTRLTVV.

The chain joins TRBV4-2 to TRBJ2-3; the D call from TCRdb, TRBD2, cannot be confirmed without DNA. CDR1 LGHNA and CDR2 YNFKEQ come from the germline V gene. The CDR3 totals 17 residues. This CDR3 is CASSSSGTSGIGDTQYF.

The V call is TRBV6-1, the J call TRBJ2-1. Germline-derived CDR1 and CDR2 are MNHNS and SASEGT. CDR3 length equals 12 residues. This CDR3 reads CASRGAYNEQFF.